This T cell receptor (beta chain) derives from a study of CD8+ T cells in alopecia areata. Study in general: The percentage of affected scalp area served as the score of severity for treated patients.

This sample's treatment: oral pan-JAK inhibitor, 5-10 mg twice daily. As part of sample collection, lesional scalp punch biopsies and peripheral blood were taken from alopecia areata patients. Following extraction, RNA underwent reverse transcription to cDNA, which served as the sequencing template. Sequenced by immunoSEQ multiplex PCR; TCRdb stores in-frame clones only, minus some. The sample has about 200,000 clones; around two fifths are singletons. The ends were cut back, 6 bases at V and 9 bases at J, with 19 bases in the middle. CDR3 length: 13 amino acids. Germline V gene lookup returns CDR1 SQVTM and CDR2 ANQGSEA.

The chain couples TRBV29-1 to TRBJ2-3; D call uncertain. This TCR came from a human donor with alopecia areata. The source material was CD4+ T cells sorted from blood, sampled between weeks 30 and 35, from a patient treated with tofacitinib. This CDR3 reads CSVVGVQIGTQYF. The CDR3 DNA sequence: TGCAGCGTCGTAGGAGTTCAGATAGGGACGCAGTATTTT.